These 26 T cell receptor beta chains were all obtained from the same sample, sequenced in a study of blood T cells in healthy people across ages. PCR was performed a second time for about 7 to 12 cycles using a sample-barcoded 5' primer and a J-beta primer mix. TCRdb processed the 5' RACE reads anew with MiXCR; each CDR3 protein has one entry. Seen here are about 800,000 distinct CDR3 sequences, roughly 64% observed once, and the top ten hold over 20%. Material for sequencing was blood. The receptors were sampled from a man aged 25-45 years in good health.

The table lists this clonotype with a few counts. This chain joins TRBV6-2 or TRBV6-3 and TRBJ2-5; D is unclear. The germline CDR1 and CDR2 sequences are MNHEY and SVGEGT. Trimming left V 6 bases short and J 1 base short, with 18 bases between. The CDR3 runs to 16 residues. The CDR3: CASSSDLLTSQETQYF. The CDR3, as DNA: TGTGCCAGCAGCTCAGACCTGCTAACCTCCCAAGAGACCCAGTACTTC.

This sequence joins TRBV6-5 and TRBJ1-1; D may be TRBD1 (5 bases). Trimming shortened V by 5 bases and J by 1 base, and 11 bases separated the two germline ends. Germline CDR1 and CDR2: MNHEY and SVGAGI. The CDR3 is 14 amino acids. The CDR3 DNA sequence: TGTGCCAGCAGTCCCCGCGGGGGGAACACTGAAGCTTTCTTT. Amino acid sequence: CASSPRGGNTEAFF.

This chain uses TRBV27 with TRBJ2-3; D remains unclear. The germline V gene encodes CDR1 MNHEY and CDR2 SMNVEV (reference sequence). The V and J ends lost 0 bases and 2 bases respectively, with 12 bases between them. The CDR3 covers 16 residues. The CDR3 spells CASSLSGQRNTDTQYF. CDR3 coding DNA: TGTGCCAGCAGTTTATCGGGTCAGAGAAACACAGATACGCAGTATTTT.

The chain links TRBV14 to TRBJ2-1; perhaps TRBD1 as D (5 bases). Looked up from germline, CDR1 is SGHDN and CDR2 is FVKESK. The germline V and J ends were trimmed by 3 bases and 6 bases, with 9 bases remaining between them. CDR3 length: 13 amino acids. The CDR3 loop is CASSHRRGNEQFF. The CDR3 nucleotides are TGTGCCAGCAGCCACCGTAGGGGCAATGAGCAGTTCTTC.

This chain connects TRBV6-5 to TRBJ1-1; D perhaps matches TRBD1 (6 bases). V was clipped by 6 bases and J by 1 base, with 12 bases between them. CDR3 size: 14 residues. Germline V lookup: CDR1 MNHEY, CDR2 SVGAGI. In DNA, the CDR3 is TGTGCCAGCAGACCCCCGACAGGGAACACTGAAGCTTTCTTT. Amino acids: CASRPPTGNTEAFF.

This rearrangement joins TRBV30 to TRBJ2-4, with 7 bases identical to TRBD1. The J call may not be correct, given that the DNA end is closer to TRBJ2-7. This CDR3 region has 15 residues. Looked up from germline, CDR1 is GTSNPN and CDR2 is SVGIG (reference sequence). CDR3 sequence (DNA): TGTGCCTGGAGTGTACCCACGGGACAGACCTACGAGCAGTACTTC. The encoded protein is CAWSVPTGQTYEQYF.

This clonotype was observed a handful of times. This rearrangement joins TRBV20-1 to TRBJ2-5, with D possibly being TRBD2 (6 bases). The CDR3 is made up of 13 amino acids. The germline V and J ends were trimmed by 8 bases and 1 base, with 14 bases remaining between them. Germline lookup yields CDR1 DFQATT and CDR2 SNEGSKA (reference sequence). CDR3 in amino acids: CSSYRDFQETQYF. As DNA, the CDR3 is TGCAGTTCCTATCGGGACTTCCAAGAGACCCAGTACTTC.

This clonotype has a handful of counts. This chain uses TRBV4-3 with TRBJ2-7; the D call may be TRBD1 or TRBD2 (5 bases each). The CDR3 has 20 residues. Germline-derived CDR1 and CDR2 are LGHNA and YSLEER. Trimming removed 3 bases at V and 3 bases at J, with 30 bases between. The CDR3 DNA follows: TGCGCCAGCAGCCAGGAGGTGGGGACCGAAGCTTTCTTCGGAAGCTACGAGCAGTACTTC. It yields the protein CASSQEVGTEAFFGSYEQYF.

This rearrangement joins TRBV25-1 to TRBJ1-1, with TRBD1 matching 7 bases. Germline values: CDR1 MGHDK, CDR2 SYGVNS. Trimming cost V 4 bases and J 4 bases; bases outside gene matches: 9. The CDR3 extends over 15 amino acids. CDR3: CASSGARTGATEAFF. The DNA of the CDR3 is TGTGCCAGCAGTGGAGCCCGAACAGGGGCCACTGAAGCTTTCTTT. The full variable domain, with the rest looked up from reference TRBV25-1 and TRBJ1-1, is EADIYQTPRYLVIGTGKKITLECSQTMGHDKMYWYQQDPGMELHLIHYSYGVNSTEKGDLSSESTVSRIRTEHFPLTLESARPSHTSQYLCASSGARTGATEAFFGQGTRLTVV.

The chain links TRBV29-1 to TRBJ2-5; 11 bases are a match to TRBD1. Judging by the DNA end, TRBJ2-7 fits better; the J call may be wrong. CDR3 length equals 17 residues. Germline-derived CDR1 and CDR2 are SQVTM and ANQGSEA. CDR3 sequence (DNA): TGCAGCGTTGAAGATCAGGGGGACAGGGGGAAAATGTACGAGCAGTACTTC. Translated: CSVEDQGDRGKMYEQYF.

The chain carries TRBV3-1 and TRBJ2-1; no definite D call. The J call is in doubt because the DNA end fits TRBJ2-7 better. The germline CDR1 and CDR2 sequences are LGHDT and YNNKEL (reference sequence). This CDR3 contains 14 residues. The CDR3 DNA reads TGTGCCAGCAGCCAGAGCAGCTCCTACAATGAGCAGTACTTC. Translation gives CASSQSSSYNEQYF.

This chain links TRBV27 with TRBJ1-2; no clear D gene. The V and J ends lost 8 bases and 8 bases respectively, with 21 bases between them. The germline gives CDR1 MNHEY, CDR2 SMNVEV (reference sequence). The CDR3 is 14 amino acids. CDR3 nucleotides: TGTGCCAGCGCTCCAGCGCCCAGGCTATACGGCTACACCTTC. Translating gives CASAPAPRLYGYTF.

This clonotype was recorded once. The gene calls are TRBV12-3 or TRBV12-4 and TRBJ2-1; TRBD2 agrees at 9 bases. The CDR3 has 12 residues. The V segment lost 7 bases and the J segment 9 bases; nucleotides outside the gene matches: 4. CDR3 sequence (DNA): TGTGCCAGCACTAGCGGGGTGAGTGAGCAGTTCTTC. The encoded protein is CASTSGVSEQFF.

This clonotype has only a few counts. The V and J genes are TRBV7-9 and TRBJ2-1; D gene unclear. The CDR3 sequence is 16 residues long. Germline values: CDR1 SEHNR, CDR2 FQNEAQ (reference sequence). Trimming removed 1 base at V and 6 bases at J, with 16 bases between. CDR3 protein: CASSLGRPKNSNEQFF. CDR3 DNA sequence: TGTGCCAGCAGCTTAGGCCGCCCCAAGAATAGCAATGAGCAGTTCTTC.

The genes are TRBV10-3 and TRBJ2-4; 8 bases are shared with TRBD1. J was trimmed by 8 bases and V by 10 bases; bases with no gene match: 10. This CDR3 contains 13 residues. Germline V gives CDR1 ENHRY, CDR2 SYGVKD. This CDR3 reads CATRRTGLDIQYF. CDR3 nucleotides: TGTGCCACAAGAAGGACAGGGCTAGACATTCAGTACTTC.

This clonotype was counted between two and nine times. The chain recombines TRBV7-2 with TRBJ2-5; D gene uncertain. Trimming shortened V by 1 base and J by 2 bases, and 11 bases separated the two germline ends. The germline V gene encodes CDR1 SGHTA and CDR2 FQGNSA. This CDR3 spans 15 amino acids. CDR3 residues: CASSLGPGIQETQYF. Written as DNA, the CDR3 is TGTGCCAGCAGCTTAGGGCCGGGTATACAAGAGACCCAGTACTTC.

As concerns this clonotype: Its ends do not fully match the called genes, so a read error is possible. The chain uses TRBV5-1 and TRBJ1-2; D gene uncertain. The germline gives CDR1 SGHRS, CDR2 YFSETQ. The CDR3 spans 13 residues. The CDR3 spells CASSFDKTYGHTF. As DNA, the CDR3 is TGCGCCAGCAGCTTTGACAAGACGTATGGCCACACCTTC.

Turning to this clonotype: An end of the junction differs from the germline gene, which may be a read error. The gene calls are TRBV20-1 and TRBJ2-5, with 8 bases fitting TRBD2. The DNA matches TRBJ2-7 better at its end, which makes the J call doubtful. The CDR3 has 13 residues. Germline CDR1 reads DFQATT; CDR2 reads SNEGSKA (reference sequence). The CDR3 loop reads CSVRVAGLYEQYF. Written as DNA, the CDR3 is TGCAGTGTTAGAGTAGCGGGACTATACGAGCAGTACTTC.

The CDR3 bases are TGTGCCAGCAGTTATCCAGCGGGGTCGGATACGCAGTATTTT. Protein sequence: CASSYPAGSDTQYF. The chain links TRBV6-6 to TRBJ2-3; TRBD2 matches 7 bases. The CDR3 extends over 14 amino acids. V was clipped by 3 bases and J by 6 bases; unmatched bases: 6. From germline, CDR1 is MNHNY and CDR2 SVGAGI (reference sequence).

This clonotype showed up many times. The rearrangement joins TRBV6-5 to TRBJ2-6; no reliable D call. CDR1 MNHEY and CDR2 SVGAGI come from the germline V gene. Deletions cut 3 bases from V and 2 bases from J, with 2 bases between. The CDR3 spans 13 residues. CDR3 sequence: CASSYPGANVLTF. The CDR3 nucleotides are TGTGCCAGCAGTTATCCTGGGGCCAACGTCCTGACTTTC.

This clonotype appeared a few times. The rearrangement links TRBV12-3 or TRBV12-4 to TRBJ1-2; a possible D gene is TRBD1 (5 bases). Trimming removed 4 bases at V and 4 bases at J, with 10 bases between. This CDR3 contains 13 residues. The CDR3 DNA is TGTGCCAGCAGTTCCGACAGCCTCTATGGCTACACCTTC. It translates to CASSSDSLYGYTF.

The chain employs TRBV4-1 and TRBJ2-3, with a possible D match to TRBD2 (5 bases). The CDR3 loop spans 14 amino acids. V was clipped by 0 bases and J by 11 bases, with 15 bases between them. Germline V gene lookup returns CDR1 MGHRA and CDR2 YSYEKL. The CDR3 is CASSQDVDSLEQYF. CDR3 bases: TGCGCCAGCAGCCAAGATGTGGACTCCCTTGAGCAGTATTTT.

This clonotype was observed once. The V and J genes are TRBV5-4 and TRBJ2-5; 11 nucleotides align to TRBD2. The trim removed 4 bases at V and 3 bases at J, leaving 5 bases unmatched. CDR1 is SGHNT and CDR2 is YYREEE in the germline V gene (reference sequence). The CDR3 is 15 residues long. In DNA form, the CDR3 reads TGTGCCAGCAGCCCGGGACTAGCGGAAAAAGAGACCCAGTACTTC. Residues: CASSPGLAEKETQYF.

The rearrangement links TRBV20-1 to TRBJ2-7; D is unclear. V was clipped by 4 bases and J by 4 bases, with 23 bases between them. This CDR3 comprises 16 residues. In germline, CDR1 is DFQATT, CDR2 SNEGSKA (reference sequence). The CDR3 nucleotides are TGCAGTGCTACGGCCCCCTCTAGTCTCCTAATATACGAGCAGTACTTC. Its translation: CSATAPSSLLIYEQYF.

This clonotype has just a few counts. The chain links TRBV29-1 to TRBJ1-2, with TRBD1 matching over 7 bases. The CDR3 has 13 amino acids. The V gene's germline CDR1 is SQVTM and CDR2 ANQGSEA. After removal of 7 bases from V and 8 bases from J, the junction contained 13 bases not matched to a gene. The CDR3 is CSAQDRLQGGYTF. In DNA form, the CDR3 reads TGCAGCGCCCAAGACCGGTTACAGGGGGGCTACACCTTC.

With respect to this clonotype: One junction end does not reproduce the germline sequence, and a read error may be involved. The chain couples TRBV12-3 or TRBV12-4 to TRBJ2-7; 11 nucleotides align to TRBD2. The CDR3 is made up of 14 amino acids. CDR3 protein: CACSVAGGPHEQYF. In DNA, the CDR3 is TGTGCCTGCAGTGTAGCGGGGGGGCCCCACGAGCAGTACTTC.